This is a list of T cell receptor beta chains from one sample in a study of blood T cell repertoires in COVID-19. Method: immunoSEQ multiplex PCR; TCRdb's copy keeps in-frame clones and lacks some. In the table there are fewer than 200,000 clones, over 80% of which are singletons. Sequencing input: PBMCs or T cells enriched from blood (not recorded which). These receptors came from a woman aged 45-59 years who had recovered from COVID-19. CDR3s include the opening cysteine and the closing phenylalanine or tryptophan. Fields, in order: clone size, J gene, D gene, V gene, CDR3 protein, CDR3 DNA. A D gene is named only where the DNA matches it firmly. Where a row states a size, it is once, few, many or the class of an expanded clone; other rows omit it.

abundance: .
j_gene: TRBJ1-1
d_gene: TRBD1
v_gene: TRBV5-8
CDR3aa: CASTQDRSEAFF
CDR3nt: TGTGCCAGCACCCAGGACAGGTCTGAAGCTTTCTTT

abundance: .
j_gene: TRBJ2-1
d_gene: .
v_gene: TRBV23-1
CDR3aa: CASTDRGLAGDNEQFF
CDR3nt: TGCGCCAGCACCGACAGGGGATTAGCGGGGGACAATGAGCAGTTCTTC

abundance: few
j_gene: TRBJ1-6
d_gene: .
v_gene: TRBV27
CDR3aa: CASSPRGGAAFGSPLHF
CDR3nt: TGTGCCAGCAGTCCCCGTGGGGGGGCGGCGTTTGGTTCACCCCTCCACTTT

abundance: .
j_gene: TRBJ1-1
d_gene: TRBD1
v_gene: TRBV18
CDR3aa: CASSLRSPQGPETEAFF
CDR3nt: TGTGCCAGCTCACTTCGGAGCCCACAGGGGCCCGAGACTGAAGCTTTCTTT

abundance: .
j_gene: TRBJ1-3
d_gene: .
v_gene: TRBV5-5
CDR3aa: CASSLVSSGNTIYF
CDR3nt: TGTGCCAGCAGCTTGGTCAGCTCTGGAAACACCATATATTTT

abundance: .
j_gene: TRBJ1-5
d_gene: .
v_gene: TRBV7-2
CDR3aa: CASSPNREQPQHF
CDR3nt: TGTGCCAGCAGCCCAAACAGGGAGCAGCCCCAGCATTTT

abundance: .
j_gene: TRBJ2-3
d_gene: TRBD2
v_gene: TRBV10-1
CDR3aa: CASSVAGVSDTQYF
CDR3nt: TGCGCCAGCAGTGTGGCGGGAGTCTCAGATACGCAGTATTTT

abundance: .
j_gene: TRBJ2-1
d_gene: .
v_gene: TRBV11-3
CDR3aa: CASSFSGNEQFF
CDR3nt: TGTGCCAGCAGCTTTAGCGGCAATGAGCAGTTCTTC

abundance: .
j_gene: TRBJ2-1
d_gene: TRBD2
v_gene: TRBV24-1
CDR3aa: CATSDGRLAGPYNEQFF
CDR3nt: TGTGCCACCAGTGATGGTAGACTAGCGGGGCCCTACAATGAGCAGTTCTTC

abundance: .
j_gene: TRBJ2-2
d_gene: .
v_gene: TRBV27
CDR3aa: CASTFRMVGGSTGELFF
CDR3nt: TGTGCCAGCACCTTTAGGATGGTAGGGGGAAGCACCGGGGAGCTGTTTTTT

abundance: .
j_gene: TRBJ2-2
d_gene: .
v_gene: TRBV4-1
CDR3aa: CASSQNTGRTGELFF
CDR3nt: TGCGCCAGCAGCCAAAATACAGGGAGAACCGGGGAGCTGTTTTTT

abundance: .
j_gene: TRBJ1-1
d_gene: TRBD1
v_gene: TRBV7-9
CDR3aa: CASSLAEGTVRNTEAFF
CDR3nt: TGTGCCAGCAGCTTAGCTGAGGGGACAGTTAGGAACACTGAAGCTTTCTTT

abundance: .
j_gene: TRBJ2-5
d_gene: TRBD2
v_gene: TRBV7-2
CDR3aa: CASSPGLAGTLETQYF
CDR3nt: TGTGCCAGCAGCCCCGGACTAGCGGGGACGTTGGAGACCCAGTACTTC

abundance: .
j_gene: TRBJ1-4
d_gene: .
v_gene: TRBV11-2
CDR3aa: CASSDSFPGENEKLFF
CDR3nt: TGTGCCAGCAGCGACAGCTTTCCGGGGGAGAACGAAAAACTGTTTTTT

abundance: .
j_gene: TRBJ1-1
d_gene: .
v_gene: TRBV4-1
CDR3aa: CASSEVDDRFTEAFF
CDR3nt: TGCGCCAGCAGCGAAGTCGACGACAGGTTCACTGAAGCTTTCTTT

abundance: .
j_gene: TRBJ1-1
d_gene: .
v_gene: TRBV7-9
CDR3aa: CASSRNSNTEAFF
CDR3nt: TGTGCCAGCAGCCGAAACAGTAACACTGAAGCTTTCTTT

abundance: .
j_gene: TRBJ1-3
d_gene: .
v_gene: TRBV28
CDR3aa: CASSGVAYRNTIYF
CDR3nt: TGTGCCAGCAGTGGAGTGGCATATAGAAACACCATATATTTT

abundance: .
j_gene: TRBJ2-5
d_gene: TRBD2
v_gene: TRBV11-3
CDR3aa: CASSLARTRDQETQYF
CDR3nt: TGTGCCAGCAGCTTAGCTAGGACTAGGGACCAAGAGACCCAGTACTTC

abundance: .
j_gene: TRBJ2-3
d_gene: TRBD2
v_gene: TRBV27
CDR3aa: CASSLLLSGLAGEGTQYF
CDR3nt: TGTGCCAGCAGTTTGCTACTCTCCGGACTAGCGGGAGAGGGTACGCAGTATTTT

abundance: .
j_gene: TRBJ1-1
d_gene: .
v_gene: TRBV25-1
CDR3aa: CASGGGAEAFF
CDR3nt: TGTGCCAGTGGGGGGGGCGCTGAAGCTTTCTTT